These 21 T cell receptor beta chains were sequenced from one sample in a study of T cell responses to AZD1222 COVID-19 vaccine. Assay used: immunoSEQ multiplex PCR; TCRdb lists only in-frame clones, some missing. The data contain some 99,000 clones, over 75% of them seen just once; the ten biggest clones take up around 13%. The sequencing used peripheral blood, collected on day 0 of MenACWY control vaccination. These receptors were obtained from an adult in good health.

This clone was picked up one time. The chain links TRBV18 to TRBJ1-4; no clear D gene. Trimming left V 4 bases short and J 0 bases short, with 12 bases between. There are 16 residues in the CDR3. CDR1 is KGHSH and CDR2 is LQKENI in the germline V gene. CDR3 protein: CASSRAASATNEKLFF. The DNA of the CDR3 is TGTGCCAGCTCACGAGCTGCCTCGGCAACTAATGAAAAACTGTTTTTT.

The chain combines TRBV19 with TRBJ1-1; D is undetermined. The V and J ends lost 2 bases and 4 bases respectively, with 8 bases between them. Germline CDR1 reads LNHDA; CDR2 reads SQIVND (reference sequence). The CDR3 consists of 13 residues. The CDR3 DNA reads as TGTGCCAGTAGTATATGGGGAGGCACTGAAGCTTTCTTT. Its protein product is CASSIWGGTEAFF.

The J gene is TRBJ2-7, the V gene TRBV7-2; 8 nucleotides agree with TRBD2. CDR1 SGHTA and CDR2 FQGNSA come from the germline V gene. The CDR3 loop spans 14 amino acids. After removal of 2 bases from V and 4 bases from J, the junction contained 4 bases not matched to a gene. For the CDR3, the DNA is TGTGCCAGCAGCTTATTCGGGGGGGGATACGAGCAGTACTTC. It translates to CASSLFGGGYEQYF.

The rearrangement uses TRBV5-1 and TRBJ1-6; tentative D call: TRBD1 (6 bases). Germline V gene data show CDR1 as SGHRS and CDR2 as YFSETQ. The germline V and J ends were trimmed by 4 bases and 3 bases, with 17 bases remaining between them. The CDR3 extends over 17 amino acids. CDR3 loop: CASSQNPRTDYNSPLHF. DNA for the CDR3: TGCGCCAGCAGCCAAAACCCTCGGACAGACTATAATTCACCCCTCCACTTT.

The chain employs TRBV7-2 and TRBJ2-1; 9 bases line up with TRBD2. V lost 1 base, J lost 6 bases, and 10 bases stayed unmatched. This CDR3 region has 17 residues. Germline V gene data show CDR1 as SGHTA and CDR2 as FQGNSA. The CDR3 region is CASSLVMAGGLLNEQFF. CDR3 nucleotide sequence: TGTGCCAGCAGCTTAGTGATGGCGGGGGGGCTCCTCAATGAGCAGTTCTTC.

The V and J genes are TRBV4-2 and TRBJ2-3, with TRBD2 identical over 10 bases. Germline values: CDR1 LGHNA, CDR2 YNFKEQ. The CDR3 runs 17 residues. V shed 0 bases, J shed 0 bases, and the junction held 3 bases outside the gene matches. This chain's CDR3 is CASSQELAGFSTDTQYF. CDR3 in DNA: TGTGCCAGCAGCCAAGAACTAGCGGGGTTTAGCACAGATACGCAGTATTTT.

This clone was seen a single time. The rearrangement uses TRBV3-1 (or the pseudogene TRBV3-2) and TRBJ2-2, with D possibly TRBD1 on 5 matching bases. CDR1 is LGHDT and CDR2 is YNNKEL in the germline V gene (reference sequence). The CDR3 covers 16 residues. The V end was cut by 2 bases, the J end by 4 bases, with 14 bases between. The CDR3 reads CASSQTSGRVTGELFF. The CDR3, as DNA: TGTGCCAGCAGCCAAACGTCGGGCAGGGTCACCGGGGAGCTGTTTTTT.

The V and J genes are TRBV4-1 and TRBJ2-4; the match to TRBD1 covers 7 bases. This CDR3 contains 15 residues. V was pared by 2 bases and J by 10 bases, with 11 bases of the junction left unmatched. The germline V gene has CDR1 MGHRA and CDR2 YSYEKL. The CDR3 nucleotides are TGCGCCAGCAGCCAACCGGGGACAGCTGCCCTGATTCAGTACTTC. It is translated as CASSQPGTAALIQYF.

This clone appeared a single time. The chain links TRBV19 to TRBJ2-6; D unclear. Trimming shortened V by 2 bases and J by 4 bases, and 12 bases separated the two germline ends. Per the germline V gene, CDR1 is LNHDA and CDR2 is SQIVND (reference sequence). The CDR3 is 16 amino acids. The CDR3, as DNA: TGTGCCAGTAGTATATGGCGACAAATGGGGGCCAACGTCCTGACTTTC. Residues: CASSIWRQMGANVLTF. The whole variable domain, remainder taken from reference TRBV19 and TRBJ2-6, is DGGITQSPKYLFRKEGQNVTLSCEQNLNHDAMYWYRQDPGQGLRLIYYSQIVNDFQKGDIAEGYSVSREKKESFPLTVTSAQKNPTAFYLCASSIWRQMGANVLTFGAGSRLTVL.

CDR3 sequence reads: CASSRLRVANTGELFF. In nucleotides, the CDR3 is TGCGCCAGCAGCCGTTTGAGGGTCGCGAACACCGGGGAGCTGTTTTTT. V usage is TRBV4-1 and J usage is TRBJ2-2; D is possibly TRBD2 (5 bases). Germline CDR1 MGHRA, CDR2 YSYEKL. The CDR3 length is 16 residues. Trimming left V 4 bases short and J 0 bases short, with 12 bases between.

In DNA form, the CDR3 reads TGTGCCAGCAGCTTAGCGCTTATGGCGGGGGTCAACGAGCAGTACTTC. Translated, it gives CASSLALMAGVNEQYF. The chain recombines TRBV7-6 with TRBJ2-7; the match to TRBD2 covers 7 bases. CDR3 size: 16 residues. Germline CDR1 is SGHVS and CDR2 is FNYEAQ. With 0 bases clipped from V and 5 bases from J, the junction kept 10 bases outside the gene matches.

For the CDR3, the DNA is TGTGCCAGCAGTTTACAGGGGGTTGATGACACCATATATTTT. Its translation is CASSLQGVDDTIYF. V usage is TRBV6-6 and J usage is TRBJ1-3, with TRBD1 identical over 8 bases. This CDR3 is built from 14 residues. Germline V gene data show CDR1 as MNHNY and CDR2 as SVGAGI (reference sequence). Trimming at V came to 4 bases and at J to 8 bases, leaving 7 bases not matched to a gene.

Here the CDR3 reads CASSSPQGANYGYTF. CDR3 nucleotide sequence: TGTGCCAGCAGTTCTCCCCAGGGAGCTAACTATGGCTACACCTTC. The chain uses TRBV6-2 or TRBV6-3 and TRBJ1-2; possible D gene TRBD1, 5 bases. CDR3 size: 15 residues. Germline values: CDR1 MNHEY, CDR2 SVGEGT. The V end was cut by 4 bases, the J end by 0 bases, with 12 bases between.

CDR3 in amino acids: CASGQSGTGYGYTF. The CDR3 DNA reads TGTGCCAGCGGCCAATCGGGGACAGGCTATGGCTACACCTTC. V usage is TRBV7-9 and J usage is TRBJ1-2; TRBD1 matches at 8 bases. This CDR3 has 14 amino acids. Trimming cost V 8 bases and J 4 bases; bases outside gene matches: 9. Germline CDR1 is SEHNR and CDR2 is FQNEAQ (reference sequence).

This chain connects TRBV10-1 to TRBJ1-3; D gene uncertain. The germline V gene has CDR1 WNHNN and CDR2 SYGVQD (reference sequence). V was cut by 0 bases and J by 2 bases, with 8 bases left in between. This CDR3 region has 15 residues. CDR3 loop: CASSESGVTGNTIYF. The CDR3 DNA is TGCGCCAGCAGTGAGTCCGGGGTAACTGGAAACACCATATATTTT.

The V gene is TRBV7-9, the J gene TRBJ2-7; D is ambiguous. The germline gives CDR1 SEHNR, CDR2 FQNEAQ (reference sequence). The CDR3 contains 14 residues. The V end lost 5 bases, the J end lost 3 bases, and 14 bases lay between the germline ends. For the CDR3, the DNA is TGTGCCAGCAGCCCCTCGGGCCAAGGCTACGAGCAGTACTTC. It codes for CASSPSGQGYEQYF.

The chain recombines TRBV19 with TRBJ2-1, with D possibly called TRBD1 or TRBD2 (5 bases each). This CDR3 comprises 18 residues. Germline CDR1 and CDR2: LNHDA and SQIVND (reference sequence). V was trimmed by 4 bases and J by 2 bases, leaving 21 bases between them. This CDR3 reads CASSTRDLTSAAYNEQFF. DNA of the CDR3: TGTGCCAGTAGTACCCGGGACCTCACGTCAGCAGCCTACAATGAGCAGTTCTTC.

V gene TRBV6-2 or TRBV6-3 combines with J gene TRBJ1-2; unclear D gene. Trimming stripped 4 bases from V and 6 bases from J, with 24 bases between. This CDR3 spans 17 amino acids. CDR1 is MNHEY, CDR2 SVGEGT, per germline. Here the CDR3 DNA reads TGTGCCAGCAGTTCCGGACTCACTCTATCCAATGGAAATGGCTACACCTTC. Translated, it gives CASSSGLTLSNGNGYTF.

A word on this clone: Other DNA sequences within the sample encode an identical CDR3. The CDR3 DNA follows: TGTGCCAGCAGTGAAGGACAGGGGGGAGGCTACACCTTC. Residues: CASSEGQGGGYTF. V gene TRBV6-1 combines with J gene TRBJ1-2; 9 positions match TRBD1. V dropped 1 base and J dropped 8; count of bases not matched to a gene: 2. There are 13 residues in the CDR3. Germline loops: CDR1 MNHNS, CDR2 SASEGT.

The CDR3 region has the DNA TGTGCCAGCAGCCAAGTTCGAGGAAACACCATATATTTT. As protein: CASSQVRGNTIYF. The gene calls are TRBV3-1 (or the pseudogene TRBV3-2) and TRBJ1-3; D not certain. Trimming cost V 1 base and J 4 bases, with 5 bases left between them. Germline V CDR1 and CDR2: LGHDT, YNNKEL (reference sequence). This CDR3 region has 13 residues.

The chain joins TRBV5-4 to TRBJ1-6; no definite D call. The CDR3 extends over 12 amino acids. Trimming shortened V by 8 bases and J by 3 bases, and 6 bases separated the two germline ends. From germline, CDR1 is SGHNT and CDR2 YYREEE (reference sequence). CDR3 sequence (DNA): TGTGCCAGTCAGAACTATAATTCACCCCTCCACTTT. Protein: CASQNYNSPLHF.